These 15 T cell receptor beta chains came from one sample sequenced in a study of T cell repertoires in cytomegalovirus infection. TCRdb re-analysed the reads in MiXCR, keeping a single row per CDR3 protein. The sample consists of under 200,000 distinct CDR3 sequences, roughly 15% of them appearing once. The sample was CD8+ T cells from PBMCs. The receptors derive from a human donor in good health (CMV status not recorded). Some clones in this sample may be carry-over from other donors' samples.

This clonotype was counted only a few times. This rearrangement joins TRBV29-1 to TRBJ2-1; D gene unclear. This CDR3 has 14 amino acids. In germline, CDR1 is SQVTM, CDR2 ANQGSEA. Trimming stripped 3 bases from V and 3 bases from J, with 12 bases between. CDR3 sequence: CSVELGAFYNEQFF. The DNA for the CDR3 is TGCAGCGTTGAGTTAGGAGCCTTCTACAATGAGCAGTTCTTC.

This clonotype was detected a few times. The CDR3 sequence: CASSLVLDINTGELFF. The CDR3 nucleotides read TGTGCCAGCAGCTTAGTTCTGGACATAAACACCGGGGAGCTGTTTTTT. V usage is TRBV7-9 and J usage is TRBJ2-2, with D possibly TRBD1 on 5 matching bases. The CDR3 length is 16 residues. V lost 1 base and J 2 bases, leaving 11 bases between the germline ends. In germline, CDR1 is SEHNR, CDR2 FQNEAQ (reference sequence).

This clonotype has at least ten counts. This sequence joins TRBV6-5 and TRBJ2-1, with 11 positions matching TRBD2. In germline, CDR1 is MNHEY, CDR2 SVGAGI. Germline trimming cut 0 bases from V and 12 bases from J; bases unmatched to any gene: 16. CDR3 size: 18 residues. The CDR3 DNA follows: TGTGCCAGCAGTTACTCGACCCCCACTAGCGGGAGAGAGGGGGGGCAGTTCTTC. This encodes CASSYSTPTSGREGGQFF.

The V call is TRBV12-3 or TRBV12-4, the J call TRBJ2-7; D is possibly TRBD2 (6 bases). Trimming stripped 4 bases from V and 5 bases from J, with 9 bases between. This CDR3 is built from 12 residues. CDR3 bases: TGTGCCAGCAGTTCGGGAGTTGACGAGCAGTACTTC. It codes for CASSSGVDEQYF.

The V call is TRBV27, the J call TRBJ2-3; 9 positions agree with TRBD2. Germline V gives CDR1 MNHEY, CDR2 SMNVEV (reference sequence). The CDR3 consists of 17 residues. J lost 3 bases, V lost 5 bases, and 12 bases had no gene match. The CDR3 reads CASSILSGGAPTDTQYF. The CDR3 DNA reads as TGTGCCAGCAGTATACTTAGCGGGGGAGCTCCGACAGATACGCAGTATTTT.

This clonotype was seen a few times. The CDR3 reads CSGMEDEYNEQFF. CDR3 DNA: TGCAGTGGCATGGAGGATGAGTACAATGAGCAGTTCTTC. The chain joins TRBV20-1 to TRBJ2-1; a weak D match, TRBD2 (5 bases). V was clipped by 7 bases and J by 4 bases, with 14 bases between them. Looked up from germline, CDR1 is DFQATT and CDR2 is SNEGSKA (reference sequence). The CDR3 totals 13 residues.

The rearrangement links TRBV29-1 to TRBJ1-1; TRBD1 is a possible D gene (5 bases). Trimming removed 3 bases at V and 6 bases at J, with 8 bases between. The CDR3 is 11 amino acids. Per the germline V gene, CDR1 is SQVTM and CDR2 is ANQGSEA. CDR3 sequence (DNA): TGCAGCGTTGATGAGGGGCCTGAAGCTTTCTTT. It specifies CSVDEGPEAFF.

The table lists this clonotype with a few counts. The genes are TRBV20-1 and TRBJ1-1; no reliable D call. Germline CDR1 reads DFQATT; CDR2 reads SNEGSKA (reference sequence). The CDR3 spans 13 residues. The V gene lost 4 bases and the J gene lost 1 base, with 10 bases spanning the gap. CDR3 sequence (DNA): TGCAGTGCTATCTCGGGCCCGAACACTGAAGCTTTCTTT. Protein product: CSAISGPNTEAFF.

A few counts support this clonotype. The chain joins TRBV7-9 to TRBJ2-4; no clear D. The CDR3 length is 14 residues. The germline gives CDR1 SEHNR, CDR2 FQNEAQ (reference sequence). Trimming took 5 bases from V and 7 from J, leaving 15 bases between them. CDR3 amino acids: CASSHLGPMNIQYF. DNA of the CDR3: TGTGCCAGCAGCCATCTTGGCCCCATGAACATTCAGTACTTC.

V is TRBV7-6 and J is TRBJ2-1; 8 bases map to TRBD1. The V gene end was trimmed by 5 bases and the J gene end by 9 bases; junction bases not matched to a gene: 3. CDR1 is SGHVS and CDR2 is FNYEAQ in the germline V gene. CDR3 length: 12 residues. The CDR3 region is CASSMDRVEQFF. CDR3 sequence (DNA): TGTGCCAGCAGCATGGACAGGGTTGAGCAGTTCTTC. Full variable domain (outside the CDR3, taken from reference TRBV7-6 and TRBJ2-1): GAGVSQSPRYKVTKRGQDVALRCDPISGHVSLYWYRQALGQGPEFLTYFNYEAQQDKSGLPNDRFSAERPEGSISTLTIQRTEQRDSAMYRCASSMDRVEQFFGPGTRLTVL.

A few counts support this clonotype. The CDR3 protein is CASSRLAETSYEQYF. The CDR3, as DNA: TGTGCCAGCAGTCGACTAGCGGAGACCTCCTACGAGCAGTACTTC. V gene TRBV6-5 combines with J gene TRBJ2-7; 9 nucleotides line up with TRBD2. This CDR3 spans 15 amino acids. The junction had 5 bases not matched to a gene; V was cut back by 5 bases and J by 0 bases. Germline values: CDR1 MNHEY, CDR2 SVGAGI.

The rearrangement links TRBV15 to TRBJ1-6; 9 nucleotides match TRBD1. The length of the CDR3 is 16 residues. The germline V gene encodes CDR1 LNHNV and CDR2 YYDKDF (reference sequence). Unmatched junction bases numbered 7, after V lost 3 bases and J lost 7 bases. The CDR3 DNA reads TGTGCCACCAGCAGTCCAGACAGGGGGTGGAATTCACCCCTCCACTTT. Its protein product is CATSSPDRGWNSPLHF.

The chain carries TRBV6-6 and TRBJ2-7; no reliable D call. The CDR3 is 16 amino acids. Looked up from germline, CDR1 is MNHNY and CDR2 is SVGAGI (reference sequence). V was trimmed by 0 bases and J by 2 bases, leaving 14 bases between them. This chain's CDR3 is CASSYSTASQTYEQYF. In nucleotides, the CDR3 is TGTGCCAGCAGTTACTCGACCGCATCCCAGACCTACGAGCAGTACTTC.

This clonotype was counted many times. The V gene is TRBV5-6, the J gene TRBJ2-1; perhaps D is TRBD1 or TRBD2 (7 bases each). The CDR3 runs to 17 residues. Germline CDR1 reads SGHDT; CDR2 reads YYEEEE. V gave up 3 bases and J gave up 4 bases, with 20 bases separating them. DNA for the CDR3: TGTGCCAGCAGCTCCAGGGGGGGCGGGGCCGGATACAATGAGCAGTTCTTC. This sequence encodes CASSSRGGGAGYNEQFF.

The rearrangement links TRBV6-5 to TRBJ2-7; D possibly corresponds to TRBD2 (7 bases). The CDR3 length is 15 residues. Trimming took 2 bases from V and 4 from J, leaving 15 bases between them. Germline loops: CDR1 MNHEY, CDR2 SVGAGI. The CDR3 DNA is TGTGCCAGCAGTTACGGGTGGGGGGGCTTTTACGAGCAGTACTTC. The encoded protein is CASSYGWGGFYEQYF.